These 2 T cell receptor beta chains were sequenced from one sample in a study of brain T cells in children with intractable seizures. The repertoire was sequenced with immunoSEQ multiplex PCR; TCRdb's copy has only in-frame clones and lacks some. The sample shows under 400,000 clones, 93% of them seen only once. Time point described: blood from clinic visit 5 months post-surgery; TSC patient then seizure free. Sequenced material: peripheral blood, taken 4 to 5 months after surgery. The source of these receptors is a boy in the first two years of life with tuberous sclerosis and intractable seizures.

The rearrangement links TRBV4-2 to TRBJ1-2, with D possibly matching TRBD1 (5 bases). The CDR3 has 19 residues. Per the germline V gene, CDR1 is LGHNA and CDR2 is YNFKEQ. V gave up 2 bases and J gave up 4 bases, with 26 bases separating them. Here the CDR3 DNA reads TGTGCCAGCAGCCAACGCCTACTCCCCGGGACCCTGGGGCTCTATGGCTACACCTTC. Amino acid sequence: CASSQRLLPGTLGLYGYTF.

CDR3 sequence reads: CASSPGLLGVDTIYF. For the CDR3, the DNA is TGTGCCAGCTCACCCGGACTCCTCGGCGTGGACACCATATATTTT. The J gene is TRBJ1-3, the V gene TRBV18; D ambiguous. Trimming pared 3 bases from V and 8 bases from J, leaving 17 bases between. The length of the CDR3 is 15 residues. Looked up from germline, CDR1 is KGHSH and CDR2 is LQKENI.